Described below is a single TCR beta chain sequence and its context. Its target is unknown. The data were taken from a study of response to subunit inactivated influenza vaccine. The study's findings and limits: The authors proposed limited new T cell recruitment per seasonal influenza vaccination.

CDR1 is SQVTM and CDR2 is ANQGSEA in the germline V gene. The length of the CDR3 is 11 residues. Trimming took off 7 bases at V and 4 bases at J, with 9 bases between the two ends. TCRdb redid the calling of the RT-PCR reads with MiXCR, one entry per CDR3 protein. Here the sample spans about 700,000 distinct CDR3 sequences, roughly 14% being singletons. The sequence was collected from a man aged 45-65 years who received an inactivated influenza vaccine. Source: PBMCs from blood, taken roughly 13 days after vaccination. V is TRBV29-1 and J is TRBJ2-3, with a weak D call TRBD1 (6 bases). The CDR3 loop reads CSGKGADTQYF. The CDR3 coding sequence is TGCAGCGGCAAGGGGGCAGATACGCAGTATTTT.